This T cell receptor beta chain was profiled in a study of stem cell transplantation in POMP-related autoinflammatory disease. On the study more broadly: Defective thymoproteasomes were hypothesized to impair CD8+ T-cell positive selection.

TCRdb's table, derived via immunoSEQ multiplex PCR, lists solely in-frame clones and lacks some. The table includes tens of thousands of clones, approximately 91% detected once. With 6 bases clipped from V and 1 base from J, the junction kept 3 bases outside the gene matches. The CDR3 contains 14 residues. Germline lookup yields CDR1 SNHLY and CDR2 FYNNEI. V is TRBV2 and J is TRBJ2-3; 8 bases line up with TRBD1. This clonotype originated in a human patient with POMP-related autoinflammation and immune dysregulation (PRAID). Some of the T cells may derive from the graft donor. This specimen was CD4+ T cells from PBMCs, taken after stem cell transplantation. DNA for the CDR3: TGTGCCAGCAGGGCGACAGGGGGCACAGATACGCAGTATTTT. It encodes CASRATGGTDTQYF.